This is a list of T cell receptor beta chains from one sample in a study of cytomegalovirus exposure and HLA in healthy donors. Method: immunoSEQ multiplex PCR; TCRdb's copy keeps in-frame clones and lacks some. This table holds 63,000 or so clones. Sequencing was performed on PBMCs. These receptors all come from a boy younger than 18 in good health and CMV-seronegative. The CDR3 runs from the conserved cysteine through the conserved F or W. D genes are given only for firm matches.

d_call: TRBD1
j_call: TRBJ1-4
v_call: TRBV19
cdr3_aa: CATSRGTGEKLFF

d_call: TRBD1
j_call: TRBJ1-1
v_call: TRBV5-1
cdr3_aa: CASSPGQGVPEAFF

d_call: -
j_call: TRBJ1-3
v_call: TRBV28
cdr3_aa: CASIPTGTNGNTIYF

d_call: TRBD2
j_call: TRBJ2-3
v_call: TRBV2
cdr3_aa: CASPLGGGTDTQYF

d_call: TRBD1
j_call: TRBJ1-3
v_call: TRBV5-4
cdr3_aa: CASSSGTGGAGNTIYF

d_call: TRBD1
j_call: TRBJ1-1
v_call: TRBV6-5
cdr3_aa: CAGDMGQLTNTEAFF

d_call: TRBD1
j_call: TRBJ1-5
v_call: TRBV19
cdr3_aa: CASRIKGPGGQPQHF

d_call: -
j_call: TRBJ2-2
v_call: TRBV19
cdr3_aa: CASKRGSGNTGELFF

d_call: -
j_call: TRBJ1-5
v_call: TRBV6-5
cdr3_aa: CASSTRVGQPQHF

d_call: TRBD1
j_call: TRBJ1-3
v_call: TRBV30
cdr3_aa: CAWNTGVGNTIYF

d_call: TRBD1
j_call: TRBJ2-7
v_call: TRBV9
cdr3_aa: CASSAGTESYEQYF

d_call: -
j_call: TRBJ1-1
v_call: TRBV27
cdr3_aa: CASRREYGGINTEAFF

d_call: -
j_call: TRBJ1-5
v_call: TRBV9
cdr3_aa: CASSVGAGEGNQPQHF

d_call: -
j_call: TRBJ2-1
v_call: TRBV15
cdr3_aa: CATSRGAGAVEQFF

d_call: TRBD1
j_call: TRBJ2-7
v_call: TRBV5-1
cdr3_aa: CASSRDRDEQYF

d_call: -
j_call: TRBJ2-7
v_call: TRBV11-2
cdr3_aa: CASSSYRERYEQYF